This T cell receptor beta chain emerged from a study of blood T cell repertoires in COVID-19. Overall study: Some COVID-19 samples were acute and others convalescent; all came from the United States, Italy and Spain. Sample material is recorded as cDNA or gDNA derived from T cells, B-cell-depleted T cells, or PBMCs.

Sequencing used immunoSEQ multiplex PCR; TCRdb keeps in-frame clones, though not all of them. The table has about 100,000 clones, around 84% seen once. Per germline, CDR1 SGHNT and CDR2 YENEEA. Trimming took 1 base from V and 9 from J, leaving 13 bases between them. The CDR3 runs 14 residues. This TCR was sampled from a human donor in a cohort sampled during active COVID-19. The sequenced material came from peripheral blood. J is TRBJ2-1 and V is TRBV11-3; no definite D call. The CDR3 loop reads CASSLGGPSSEQFF. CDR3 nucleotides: TGTGCCAGCAGCTTAGGTGGTCCGTCGAGTGAGCAGTTCTTC. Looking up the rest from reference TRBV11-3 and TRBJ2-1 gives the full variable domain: EAGVVQSPRYKIIEKKQPVAFWCNPISGHNTLYWYLQNLGQGPELLIRYENEEAVDDSQLPKDRFSAERLKGVDSTLKIQPAELGDSAVYLCASSLGGPSSEQFFGPGTRLTVL.